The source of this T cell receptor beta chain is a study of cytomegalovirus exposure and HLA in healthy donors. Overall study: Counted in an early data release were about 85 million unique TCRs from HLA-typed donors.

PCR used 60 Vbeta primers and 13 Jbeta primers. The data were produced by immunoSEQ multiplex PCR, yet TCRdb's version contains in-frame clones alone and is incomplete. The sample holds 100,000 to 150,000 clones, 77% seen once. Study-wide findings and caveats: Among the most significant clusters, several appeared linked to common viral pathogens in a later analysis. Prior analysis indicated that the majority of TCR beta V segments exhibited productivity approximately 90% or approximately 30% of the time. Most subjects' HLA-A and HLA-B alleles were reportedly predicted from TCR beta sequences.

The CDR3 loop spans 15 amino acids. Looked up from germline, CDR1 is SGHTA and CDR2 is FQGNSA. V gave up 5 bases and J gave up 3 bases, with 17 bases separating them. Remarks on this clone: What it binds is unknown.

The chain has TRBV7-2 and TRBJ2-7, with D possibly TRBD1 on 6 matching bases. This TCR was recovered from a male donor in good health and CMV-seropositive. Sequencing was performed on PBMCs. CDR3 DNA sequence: TGTGCCAGCAGCCTACAGGGATCTTATAGCTACGAGCAGTACTTC. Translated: CASSLQGSYSYEQYF.